The present T cell receptor beta chain was sequenced within a study of T-cell reconstitution after alpha-beta-depleted transplantation in children. Unique molecular identifiers featured in how the TCRbeta library was prepared. TCRdb called the PCR reads again in MiXCR, with one record for every CDR3 protein. The sample consists of about 410,000 distinct CDR3 sequences, 20% of them appearing once. Material: PBMCs from the stem cell graft donor, obtained from the stem cell graft. The TCR sequence derives from a human donor who donated a stem cell graft to a child with acute myeloid leukemia.

For the CDR3, the DNA is TGCGCCAGCAGCCCCGGGATGGCGGGAGTTGGCACAGATACGCAGTATTTT. This translates into CASSPGMAGVGTDTQYF. The chain recombines TRBV5-1 with TRBJ2-3; the match to TRBD2 covers 7 bases. Trimming removed 4 bases from V and 1 base from J; junction bases left unmatched: 12. CDR1 SGHRS and CDR2 YFSETQ come from the germline V gene. This CDR3 region has 17 residues.